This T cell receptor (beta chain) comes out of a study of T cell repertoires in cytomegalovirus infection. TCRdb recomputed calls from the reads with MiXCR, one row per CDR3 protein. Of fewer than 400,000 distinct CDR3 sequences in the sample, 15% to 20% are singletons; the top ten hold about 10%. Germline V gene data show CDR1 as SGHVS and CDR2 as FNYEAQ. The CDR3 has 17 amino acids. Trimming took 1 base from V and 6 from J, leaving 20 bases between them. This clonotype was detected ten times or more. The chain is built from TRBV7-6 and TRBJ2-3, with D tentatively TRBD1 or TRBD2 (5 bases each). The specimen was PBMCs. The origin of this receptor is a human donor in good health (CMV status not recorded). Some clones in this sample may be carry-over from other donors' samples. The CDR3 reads CASSLGGTGPRLDTQYF. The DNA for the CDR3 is TGTGCCAGCAGCTTAGGGGGAACGGGGCCACGCCTTGATACGCAGTATTTT.